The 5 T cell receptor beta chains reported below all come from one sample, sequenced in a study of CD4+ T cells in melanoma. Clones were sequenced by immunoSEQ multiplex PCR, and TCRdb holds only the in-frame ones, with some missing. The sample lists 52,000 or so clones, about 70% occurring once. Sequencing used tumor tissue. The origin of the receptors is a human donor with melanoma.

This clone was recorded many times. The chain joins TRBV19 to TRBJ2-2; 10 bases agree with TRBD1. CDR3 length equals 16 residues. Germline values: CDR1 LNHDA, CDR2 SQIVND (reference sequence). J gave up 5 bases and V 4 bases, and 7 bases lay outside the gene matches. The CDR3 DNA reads TGTGCCAGTAGTACCCTAGGACAGGGGGAGACCGGGGAGCTGTTTTTT. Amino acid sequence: CASSTLGQGETGELFF.

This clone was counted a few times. This CDR3 reads CASMEPRGQSYEQYF. DNA of the CDR3: TGTGCCAGCATGGAGCCCAGGGGCCAATCCTACGAGCAGTACTTC. This rearrangement joins TRBV2 to TRBJ2-7; possible D gene TRBD1, 6 bases. Trimming removed 7 bases at V and 1 base at J, with 17 bases between. Germline V CDR1 and CDR2: SNHLY, FYNNEI. The CDR3 has 15 amino acids.

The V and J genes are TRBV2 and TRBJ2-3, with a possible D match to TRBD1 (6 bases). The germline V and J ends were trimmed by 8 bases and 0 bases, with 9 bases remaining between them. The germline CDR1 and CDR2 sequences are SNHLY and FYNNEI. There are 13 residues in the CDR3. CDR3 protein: CASRGTSTDTQYF. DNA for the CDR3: TGTGCCAGCCGAGGGACAAGCACAGATACGCAGTATTTT.

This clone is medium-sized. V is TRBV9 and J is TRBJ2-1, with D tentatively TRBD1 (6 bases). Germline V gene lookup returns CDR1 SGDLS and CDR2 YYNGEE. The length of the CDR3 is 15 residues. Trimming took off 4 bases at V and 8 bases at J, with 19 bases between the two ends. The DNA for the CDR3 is TGTGCCAGCAGCTTAACCAACAGGGAAGAGGATGAGCAGTTCTTC. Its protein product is CASSLTNREEDEQFF.

The chain's CDR3 is CASSAYLGGGRNQPQHF. For the CDR3, the DNA is TGTGCCAGCAGTGCCTACCTGGGGGGGGGCCGCAATCAGCCCCAGCATTTT. The chain couples TRBV6-1 to TRBJ1-5, with D possibly matching TRBD1 (6 bases). Germline values: CDR1 MNHNS, CDR2 SASEGT. CDR3 length: 17 amino acids. The V and J ends lost 4 bases and 2 bases respectively, with 18 bases between them.